The clone carrying this TCR beta chain was recorded a few times. Its antigen is undetermined. At least 7 million PBMCs were isolated per sample. Total RNA, at least 5 micrograms per sample, came from PBMCs. The data are from a study of blood T cells in healthy people across ages. Study-level points and caveats: Strong correlation linked observed beta diversity and percent naive T cells.

This CDR3 is built from 13 residues. V lost 4 bases, J lost 6 bases, and 10 bases lay in between. Germline assignment: CDR1 DFQATT and CDR2 SNEGSKA (reference sequence). The authors ran a second PCR of roughly 7 to 11 cycles using a sample-barcoded 5' primer and a J-beta primer mix. MiXCR was run by TCRdb on the 5' RACE reads, yielding one entry per CDR3 protein. The sample yields 700,000 to 850,000 distinct CDR3 sequences, about 55% seen once. This receptor was taken from a man older than 75 in good health. J is TRBJ1-6 and V is TRBV20-1; D gene unclear. Sequenced input: blood. CDR3 in amino acids: CSATQDFNSPLHF. Written as DNA, the CDR3 is TGCAGTGCTACACAAGACTTTAATTCACCCCTCCACTTT.